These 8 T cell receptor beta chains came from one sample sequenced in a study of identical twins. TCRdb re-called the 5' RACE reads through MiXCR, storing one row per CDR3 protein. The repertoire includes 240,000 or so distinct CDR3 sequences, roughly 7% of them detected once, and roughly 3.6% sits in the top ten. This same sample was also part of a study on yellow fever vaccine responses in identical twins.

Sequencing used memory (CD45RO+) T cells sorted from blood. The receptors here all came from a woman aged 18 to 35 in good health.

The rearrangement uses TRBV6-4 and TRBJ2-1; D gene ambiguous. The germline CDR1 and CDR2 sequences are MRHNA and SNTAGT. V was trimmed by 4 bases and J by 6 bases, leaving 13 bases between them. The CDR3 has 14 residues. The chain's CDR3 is CASSARPDGNEQFF. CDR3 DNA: TGTGCCAGCAGTGCCCGACCCGACGGCAATGAGCAGTTCTTC.

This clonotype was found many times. CDR3 DNA sequence: TGTGCCAGCAGCCCGGGGTTTACCGGGGAGCTGTTTTTT. Encoded protein: CASSPGFTGELFF. The genes are TRBV12-3 or TRBV12-4 and TRBJ2-2; weak D call: TRBD2 (5 bases). This CDR3 comprises 13 residues. Trimming removed 6 bases from V and 5 bases from J, with 10 bases in between.

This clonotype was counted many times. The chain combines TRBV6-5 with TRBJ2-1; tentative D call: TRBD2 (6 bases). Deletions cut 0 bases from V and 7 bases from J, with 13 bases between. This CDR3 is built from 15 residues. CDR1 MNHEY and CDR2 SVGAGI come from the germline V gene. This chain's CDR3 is CASSYSSAGINEQFF. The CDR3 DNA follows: TGTGCCAGCAGTTACTCTTCAGCGGGTATAAATGAGCAGTTCTTC.

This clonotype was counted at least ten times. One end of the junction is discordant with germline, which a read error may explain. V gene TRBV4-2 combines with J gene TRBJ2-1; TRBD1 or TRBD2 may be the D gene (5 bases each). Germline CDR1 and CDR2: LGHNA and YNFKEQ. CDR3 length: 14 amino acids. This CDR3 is CASSQAGQSIRTNF. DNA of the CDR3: TGTGCCAGCAGCCAAGCGGGGCAGTCTATTCGGACCAACTTC.

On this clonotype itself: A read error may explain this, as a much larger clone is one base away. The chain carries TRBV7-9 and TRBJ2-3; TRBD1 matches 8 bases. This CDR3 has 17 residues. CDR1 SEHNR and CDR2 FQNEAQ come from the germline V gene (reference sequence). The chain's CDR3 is CAGSLLGQGARTDTQYF. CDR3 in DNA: TGTGCCGGCAGCTTACTGGGGCAGGGGGCTCGCACAGATACGCAGTATTTT. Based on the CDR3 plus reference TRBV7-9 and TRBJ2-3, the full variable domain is DTGVSQNPRHKITKRGQNVTFRCDPISEHNRLYWYRQTLGQGPEFLTYFQNEAQLEKSRLLSDRFSAERPKGSFSTLEIQRTEQGDSAMYLCAGSLLGQGARTDTQYFGPGTRLTVL.

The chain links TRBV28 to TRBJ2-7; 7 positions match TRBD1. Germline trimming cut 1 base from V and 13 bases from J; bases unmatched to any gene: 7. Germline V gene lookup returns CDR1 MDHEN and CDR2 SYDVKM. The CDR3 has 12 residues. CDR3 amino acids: CASSLLQGRTYF. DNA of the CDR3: TGTGCCAGCAGTTTATTACAGGGGAGAACCTACTTC.

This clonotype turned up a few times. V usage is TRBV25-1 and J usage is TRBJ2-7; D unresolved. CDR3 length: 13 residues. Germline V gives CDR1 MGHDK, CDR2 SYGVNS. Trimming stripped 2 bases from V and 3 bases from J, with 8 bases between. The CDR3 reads CASSERQSYEQYF. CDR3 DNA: TGTGCCAGCAGTGAAAGGCAAAGCTACGAGCAGTACTTC.

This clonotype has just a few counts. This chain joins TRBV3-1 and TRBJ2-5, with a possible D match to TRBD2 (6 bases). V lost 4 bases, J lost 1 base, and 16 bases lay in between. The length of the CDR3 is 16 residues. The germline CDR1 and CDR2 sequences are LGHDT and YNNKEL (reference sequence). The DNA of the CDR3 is TGTGCCAGCAGCCTACGTGGTAGCGGATCCCAAGAGACCCAGTACTTC. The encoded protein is CASSLRGSGSQETQYF.